The clone carrying this T cell receptor beta chain has just a few counts. This entry comes from a study of T-cell reconstitution after alpha-beta-depleted transplantation in children. The CDR3 is 15 amino acids. Losses at the gene ends were 4 bases for V and 3 bases for J; bases not matched to a gene: 3. Germline V gene data show CDR1 as KGHDR and CDR2 as SFDVKD. This sample's TCRbeta library carried unique molecular identifier barcodes. MiXCR, applied by TCRdb to the PCR reads, yields one record per CDR3 protein. The table has roughly 610,000 distinct CDR3 sequences, roughly a tenth seen once; the top ten hold less than 5%.

The specimen was PBMCs from the stem cell graft donor, collected from the stem cell graft. This rearrangement joins TRBV24-1 to TRBJ2-3; 10 nucleotides align to TRBD2. The receptor was derived from a human donor who donated a stem cell graft to a child with acute myeloid leukemia. CDR3: CATSEPAGGTDTQYF. The CDR3 DNA reads TGTGCCACCAGTGAACCAGCGGGAGGGACAGATACGCAGTATTTT.